These 8 T cell receptor beta chains share one sample of origin, sequenced in a study of cytomegalovirus exposure and HLA in healthy donors. The primer mix had 60 Vbeta and 13 Jbeta primers. Some clones are missing from TCRdb's copy, which holds only in-frame ones; the method was immunoSEQ multiplex PCR. The repertoire holds around 140,000 clones, with about four fifths as singletons. Material: PBMCs. The receptor source for this set is a male donor in good health and CMV-seronegative.

On this clone itself: An end of the junction does not agree with germline; a read error may underlie this. The rearrangement uses TRBV7-9 and TRBJ2-7; maybe TRBD2 (6 bases). Germline loops: CDR1 SEHNR, CDR2 FQNEAQ (reference sequence). This CDR3 is 15 amino acids long. This CDR3 is CSSSLSGGAVYEQYF. In DNA, the CDR3 is TGTTCCAGCAGCTTAAGTGGAGGGGCTGTCTACGAGCAGTACTTC.

This sequence joins TRBV13 and TRBJ1-3; D is unclear. Per germline, CDR1 PRHDT and CDR2 FYEKMQ (reference sequence). The CDR3 spans 15 residues. V gave up 5 bases and J gave up 2 bases, with 13 bases separating them. The CDR3 DNA reads TGTGCCAGCAGCCTAGAAGCCGGTGCTGGAAACACCATATATTTT. It specifies CASSLEAGAGNTIYF.

The rearrangement joins TRBV30 to TRBJ1-6, with D possibly TRBD1 on 6 matching bases. Trimming stripped 3 bases from V and 0 bases from J, with 9 bases between. Germline loops: CDR1 GTSNPN, CDR2 SVGIG (reference sequence). CDR3 length equals 15 residues. Here the CDR3 reads CAWRGQSSYNSPLHF. The CDR3 DNA sequence: TGTGCCTGGAGAGGACAGAGCTCCTATAATTCACCCCTCCACTTT.

The rearrangement joins TRBV6-5 to TRBJ1-4, with 8 positions matching TRBD1. Per germline, CDR1 MNHEY and CDR2 SVGAGI. The CDR3 runs to 14 residues. Losses at the gene ends were 4 bases for V and 6 bases for J; bases not matched to a gene: 4. In nucleotides, the CDR3 is TGTGCCAGCAGTTGGGACAGGTTCCATGAAAAACTGTTTTTT. It is translated as CASSWDRFHEKLFF.

This chain uses TRBV27 with TRBJ2-3; 11 bases are shared with TRBD2. With V trimmed by 4 bases and J by 3 bases, 3 bases remained unmatched. Germline CDR1 reads MNHEY; CDR2 reads SMNVEV (reference sequence). The CDR3 runs 15 residues. CDR3 in DNA: TGTGCCAGCAGTTCCGTAGCGGGGGGGACAGATACGCAGTATTTT. Amino acids: CASSSVAGGTDTQYF.

The rearrangement links TRBV29-1 to TRBJ2-5, with no clear D. With 4 bases removed from V and 1 base from J, the gap between germline ends came to 7 bases. The CDR3 is made up of 12 amino acids. CDR1 and CDR2 from the germline V gene are SQVTM and ANQGSEA. The CDR3 here is CSVATAQETQYF. Here the CDR3 DNA reads TGCAGCGTTGCAACAGCCCAAGAGACCCAGTACTTC.

The rearrangement joins TRBV6-1 to TRBJ1-1; D not resolved. The germline V gene encodes CDR1 MNHNS and CDR2 SASEGT. With 4 bases removed from V and 8 bases from J, the gap between germline ends came to 8 bases. This CDR3 comprises 11 residues. CDR3 region: CASSARQEAFF. The CDR3 region has the DNA TGTGCCAGCAGTGCACGACAAGAAGCTTTCTTT.

This rearrangement joins TRBV19 to TRBJ1-6, with a tentative D call TRBD1 (5 bases). The CDR3 runs 15 residues. The germline V gene encodes CDR1 LNHDA and CDR2 SQIVND (reference sequence). Trimming removed 1 base at V and 10 bases at J, with 14 bases between. CDR3 DNA: TGTGCCAGTAGTATAGCACGTCAGGGTGGATCACCCCTCCACTTT. Translation: CASSIARQGGSPLHF.